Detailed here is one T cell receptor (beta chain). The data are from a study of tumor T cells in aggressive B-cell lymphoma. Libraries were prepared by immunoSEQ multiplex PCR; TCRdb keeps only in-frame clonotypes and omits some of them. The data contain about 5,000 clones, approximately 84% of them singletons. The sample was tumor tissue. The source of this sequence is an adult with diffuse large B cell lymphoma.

The CDR3 region is CASREGQGLYGYTF. The DNA of the CDR3 is TGTGCCAGCAGGGAGGGACAGGGACTCTATGGCTACACCTTC. The chain couples TRBV28 to TRBJ1-2; TRBD1 aligns across 9 bases. This CDR3 comprises 14 residues. Germline lookup yields CDR1 MDHEN and CDR2 SYDVKM. The V and J ends lost 6 bases and 4 bases, in that order; junction bases with no gene match: 6.